These 12 T cell receptor beta chains came from one sample sequenced in a study of spatial heterogeneity in lung cancer. Overall study results and limits: Counts that tracked tumor mutation counts were those of expanded intratumoral alpha and beta TCRs.

Each CDR3 protein is one row after TCRdb ran MiXCR on the 5' RACE reads. The repertoire holds 700 to 750 distinct CDR3 sequences, with roughly two fifths as singletons. Their antigen targets remain unknown. Time point meaning: sample taken at primary tumor resection. Sequenced material: lung tumor tissue, taken at surgery. Receptors originate from a male donor with early-stage non-small cell lung cancer.

This clonotype is large within its sample. Since the library was made to target alpha chains, this beta chain is a stray read and its abundance is not meaningful. The genes are TRBV9 and TRBJ2-3, with 8 bases lining up with TRBD2. Germline CDR1 is SGDLS and CDR2 is YYNGEE. Unmatched junction bases numbered 11, after V lost 4 bases and J lost 1 base. The length of the CDR3 is 17 residues. The CDR3 region is CASSRDPHSGGTDTQYF. The CDR3 nucleotides are TGTGCCAGCAGCCGAGACCCACATAGCGGGGGCACAGATACGCAGTATTTT.

This clonotype was counted only a few times. This beta chain came through as a stray read in a library set up for alpha chains, and its size says little. The genes are TRBV29-1 and TRBJ1-1, with TRBD1 as a possible D gene (6 bases). In germline, CDR1 is SQVTM, CDR2 ANQGSEA. This CDR3 spans 12 amino acids. V was pared by 6 bases and J by 4 bases, with 12 bases between. CDR3 bases: TGCAGCGTCGTTCAGGGGCCCACTGAAGCTTTCTTT. Amino acid sequence: CSVVQGPTEAFF.

On this clonotype itself: The library was designed around alpha chains, so this beta chain is a stray read whose abundance carries little weight. The chain carries TRBV7-9 and TRBJ1-2; D unresolved. Germline V gene sequence: CDR1 SEHNR, CDR2 FQNEAQ (reference sequence). The CDR3 is 14 residues long. Trimming removed 5 bases at V and 0 bases at J, with 10 bases between. Written as DNA, the CDR3 is TGTGCCAGCAGCACGCGAACAGCTAACTATGGCTACACCTTC. This encodes CASSTRTANYGYTF.

In this sample, this clonotype is large. A library prepared for alpha chains yielded this beta chain as an off-target read; its size is of little meaning. This rearrangement joins TRBV19 to TRBJ2-3, with 10 bases matching TRBD2. From germline, CDR1 is LNHDA and CDR2 SQIVND (reference sequence). This CDR3 is built from 15 residues. V was clipped by 4 bases and J by 1 base; unmatched bases: 2. CDR3 loop: CASSTGLAGTDTQYF. CDR3 sequence (DNA): TGTGCCAGTAGTACCGGACTAGCGGGCACAGATACGCAGTATTTT.

With respect to this clonotype: This beta chain slipped into a library made for alpha chains as a stray read, so its size is not meaningful. The V call is TRBV18, the J call TRBJ2-1; weak D call: TRBD2 (6 bases). The CDR3 consists of 13 residues. Germline CDR1 and CDR2: KGHSH and LQKENI. V gave up 4 bases and J gave up 4 bases, with 8 bases separating them. In DNA form, the CDR3 reads TGTGCCAGCTCACTTGGGACTTACAATGAGCAGTTCTTC. Translation gives CASSLGTYNEQFF. The variable domain in full, completed from reference TRBV18 and TRBJ2-1, reads NAGVMQNPRHLVRRRGQEARLRCSPMKGHSHVYWYRQLPEEGLKFMVYLQKENIIDESGMPKERFSAEFPKEGPSILRIQQVVRGDSAAYFCASSLGTYNEQFFGPGTRLTVL.

Sample share makes this clonotype large. The library was prepared for alpha chains; this beta chain is a stray read, so its frequency means little. The chain links TRBV6-9 to TRBJ2-3, with D perhaps matching TRBD2 (6 bases). Germline CDR1 reads MNHGY; CDR2 reads SVAAGI. The CDR3 is 14 residues long. V was shortened by 10 bases and J by 4 bases, with 18 bases between the two germline ends. For the CDR3, the DNA is TGTGCCACCATATGGCGGGGAAGCCCAGATACGCAGTATTTT. Amino acid sequence: CATIWRGSPDTQYF.

By its share, this clonotype is large. This beta chain appears as a stray read in a library generated for alpha chains; its size is not informative. This chain connects TRBV5-4 to TRBJ1-2; tentative D call: TRBD1 (5 bases). Per germline, CDR1 SGHNT and CDR2 YYREEE (reference sequence). V was clipped by 4 bases and J by 8 bases, with 15 bases between them. The CDR3 extends over 13 amino acids. The CDR3 DNA reads TGTGCCAGCAGCCGGGACCTAAAAAGGGGCTACACCTTC. This codes for CASSRDLKRGYTF.

Points on this clonotype: Since it is a stray read in a library aimed at alpha chains, this beta chain has a size that is not meaningful. The chain employs TRBV20-1 and TRBJ1-5, with D uncertain. The CDR3 spans 14 residues. Germline V gene lookup returns CDR1 DFQATT and CDR2 SNEGSKA (reference sequence). V lost 6 bases and J lost 2, with 14 bases in between. CDR3: CSANRALGNQPQHF. The CDR3 nucleotides read TGCAGTGCAAACCGGGCCCTCGGCAATCAGCCCCAGCATTTT.

Of note for this clonotype: Within a library made for alpha chains, this beta chain is off target, and its count is uninformative. The V and J genes are TRBV19 and TRBJ1-5; D possibly corresponds to TRBD1 (6 bases). V lost 4 bases and J 3 bases, leaving 22 bases between the germline ends. The germline V gene has CDR1 LNHDA and CDR2 SQIVND (reference sequence). The CDR3 spans 18 residues. CDR3 in DNA: TGTGCCAGTAGTACCCCCTTAGCTACTACAGGGTACAATCAGCCCCAGCATTTT. Amino acids: CASSTPLATTGYNQPQHF.

By share, this clonotype ranks as medium-sized. In a library made to pick up alpha chains, this beta chain is a stray read with a size that means little. The V call is TRBV7-8, the J call TRBJ2-7; D unclear. Germline V gene lookup returns CDR1 SGHVS and CDR2 FQNEAQ. V shed 2 bases and J shed 4 bases, with 9 bases lying between them. This CDR3 comprises 13 residues. CDR3 residues: CASSLLVGYEQYF. The CDR3 DNA reads TGTGCCAGCAGCTTATTGGTTGGGTACGAGCAGTACTTC.

By its share, this clonotype is medium-sized. Since it is a stray read in a library aimed at alpha chains, this beta chain has a size that is not meaningful. The CDR3 region has the DNA TGTGCCAGCATTCTCCGGAGCGGGGAGACCCAGTACTTC. Translating gives CASILRSGETQYF. V is TRBV28 and J is TRBJ2-5; D perhaps matches TRBD2 (6 bases). CDR1 is MDHEN, CDR2 SYDVKM, per germline. The CDR3 sequence is 13 residues long. The ends were cut back, 7 bases at V and 5 bases at J, with 14 bases in the middle.

By sample share, this clonotype is hyperexpanded. Since the library was made to target alpha chains, this beta chain is a stray read and its abundance is not meaningful. The chain links TRBV11-2 to TRBJ2-7; 16 bases map to TRBD2. Germline CDR1 reads SGHAT; CDR2 reads FQNNGV. This CDR3 is built from 18 residues. J lost 1 base, V lost 5 bases, and 8 bases had no gene match. The CDR3 protein is CASSLQGLAGGPSYEQYF. The CDR3, as DNA: TGTGCCAGCAGCCTACAGGGACTAGCGGGAGGGCCGTCCTACGAGCAGTACTTC.